This TCR beta chain was documented in a study of blood T cell repertoires in COVID-19. Study as a whole: Acute and convalescent COVID-19 specimens originated in the United States, Italy and Spain.

Germline assignment: CDR1 LNHDA and CDR2 SQIVND (reference sequence). The CDR3 has 16 amino acids. V dropped 1 base and J dropped 4; count of bases not matched to a gene: 6. In the original workflow: Amplification with reference gene primers provided the estimates of nucleated cell counts. Sequencing used immunoSEQ multiplex PCR; TCRdb keeps in-frame clones, though not all of them. V, J and clone size derive from that table, while D and trimming were established from the DNA sequence. The data hold more than 150,000 clones, with more than 70% observed a single time. The gene calls are TRBV19 and TRBJ2-5, with 10 nucleotides matching TRBD2. The sample comprised peripheral blood. This TCR came from a man between 18 and 35 years old with active or convalescent COVID-19. CDR3 loop: CASSIGPSSGGETQYF. Written as DNA, the CDR3 is TGTGCCAGTAGTATAGGCCCCTCTAGCGGGGGAGAGACCCAGTACTTC. The whole variable domain, filled in from reference TRBV19 and TRBJ2-5, reads DGGITQSPKYLFRKEGQNVTLSCEQNLNHDAMYWYRQDPGQGLRLIYYSQIVNDFQKGDIAEGYSVSREKKESFPLTVTSAQKNPTAFYLCASSIGPSSGGETQYFGPGTRLLVL.